These 30 T cell receptor beta chains originate from one sample sequenced in a study of T cell responses to AZD1222 COVID-19 vaccine. Libraries were prepared by immunoSEQ multiplex PCR; TCRdb keeps only in-frame clonotypes and omits some of them. The sample yields around 100,000 clones, 80% to 95% seen once. Sequencing used peripheral blood, obtained on day 0 of AZD1222 vaccination. The receptors here all came from an adult in good health.

The chain couples TRBV7-3 to TRBJ2-1, with TRBD2 matching over 13 bases. This CDR3 has 15 amino acids. Germline loops: CDR1 SGHTA, CDR2 FQGTGA. V lost 4 bases to trimming and J lost 7 bases; unmatched junction nucleotides: 4. The CDR3 loop reads CASSSTSGGYNEQFF. As DNA, the CDR3 is TGTGCCAGCAGCTCGACTAGCGGGGGGTATAATGAGCAGTTCTTC.

The rearrangement uses TRBV5-6 and TRBJ1-2; 9 nucleotides line up with TRBD1. V shed 2 bases, J shed 5 bases, and the junction held 4 bases outside the gene matches. The germline V gene encodes CDR1 SGHDT and CDR2 YYEEEE. This CDR3 region has 14 residues. DNA of the CDR3: TGTGCCAGCAGCTTTGGGACAGGGCCGTATGGCTACACCTTC. Its translation is CASSFGTGPYGYTF.

V gene TRBV3-1 (or the pseudogene TRBV3-2) combines with J gene TRBJ1-4; no clear D gene. V dropped 3 bases and J dropped 7 bases, with 15 bases sitting between them. The CDR3 runs 15 residues. Germline V CDR1 and CDR2: LGHDT, YNNKEL (reference sequence). In DNA form, the CDR3 reads TGTGCCAGCAGCCAGAATATAGGGTATGGTGAAAAACTGTTTTTT. Residues: CASSQNIGYGEKLFF.

The rearrangement links TRBV7-9 to TRBJ2-7; TRBD2 aligns across 8 bases. The CDR3 extends over 16 amino acids. The V gene end was trimmed by 4 bases and the J gene end by 4 bases; junction bases not matched to a gene: 12. CDR1 is SEHNR and CDR2 is FQNEAQ in the germline V gene (reference sequence). The CDR3 reads CASSSPSTGGLYEQYF. The CDR3 DNA follows: TGTGCCAGCAGCTCACCCTCAACGGGGGGGCTTTACGAGCAGTACTTC.

The rearrangement uses TRBV7-9 and TRBJ1-2, with D maybe TRBD1 (6 bases). Germline assignment: CDR1 SEHNR and CDR2 FQNEAQ (reference sequence). V shed 5 bases and J shed 3 bases, with 25 bases lying between them. The length of the CDR3 is 18 residues. CDR3 protein: CASSPYTPMGAWDYGYTF. CDR3 DNA sequence: TGTGCCAGCAGCCCCTATACCCCAATGGGGGCATGGGACTATGGCTACACCTTC.

The rearrangement joins TRBV19 to TRBJ1-4; perhaps TRBD1 as D (5 bases). Germline V gene data show CDR1 as LNHDA and CDR2 as SQIVND (reference sequence). The CDR3 contains 13 residues. The ends were cut back, 7 bases at V and 7 bases at J, with 13 bases in the middle. As DNA, the CDR3 is TGTGCCAGTACTCGACAGACGGGTGAAAAACTGTTTTTT. This encodes CASTRQTGEKLFF.

The chain carries TRBV2 and TRBJ2-2; D is perhaps TRBD1 or TRBD2 (6 bases each). CDR1 and CDR2 (germline): SNHLY, FYNNEI. Trimming removed 6 bases from V and 6 bases from J, with 14 bases in between. The CDR3 extends over 14 amino acids. CDR3 in amino acids: CASRGGGRAGELFF. The CDR3 bases are TGTGCCAGCAGAGGAGGGGGTAGAGCCGGGGAGCTGTTTTTT.

With regard to this clone: One junction end disagrees with the germline gene, perhaps due to a read error. The rearrangement joins TRBV2 to TRBJ1-2; D remains unclear. The CDR3 spans 9 residues. The V gene's germline CDR1 is SNHLY and CDR2 FYNNEI. DNA of the CDR3: TGTGCCAGCTCTTTAATTTTCGCCTTC. Its translation: CASSLIFAF. Drawing the rest from reference TRBV2 and TRBJ1-2, the complete variable domain is EPEVTQTPSHQVTQMGQEVILRCVPISNHLYFYWYRQILGQKVEFLVSFYNNEISEKSEIFDDQFSVERPDGSNFTLKIRSTKLEDSAMYFCASSLIFAFGSGTRLTVV.

The gene calls are TRBV7-2 and TRBJ2-3; unclear D gene. V lost 5 bases and J lost 4, with 7 bases in between. This CDR3 is 12 amino acids long. CDR1 and CDR2 from the germline V gene are SGHTA and FQGNSA. The CDR3 nucleotides read TGTGCCAGCAGCCCCGGTCCAGATACGCAGTATTTT. Its protein is CASSPGPDTQYF.

This clone occurred a few times. The genes are TRBV6-4 and TRBJ2-1, with 8 bases lining up with TRBD2. V lost 3 bases and J lost 6; bases outside the gene matches: 4. Germline V CDR1 and CDR2: MRHNA, SNTAGT. This CDR3 region has 14 residues. The CDR3 loop reads CASSERGAFNEQFF. The CDR3 nucleotides read TGTGCCAGCAGTGAGCGGGGGGCTTTCAATGAGCAGTTCTTC.

V usage is TRBV7-9 and J usage is TRBJ1-2, with TRBD1 matching 9 bases. The CDR3 runs 13 residues. V was clipped by 5 bases and J by 8 bases; unmatched bases: 6. Germline assignment: CDR1 SEHNR and CDR2 FQNEAQ (reference sequence). The CDR3 coding sequence is TGTGCCAGCAGCCTGACAGGGGGAAGAGGCTACACCTTC. Its protein is CASSLTGGRGYTF. Using reference TRBV7-9 and TRBJ1-2 for the parts outside the CDR3, the full variable domain is DTGVSQNPRHKITKRGQNVTFRCDPISEHNRLYWYRQTLGQGPEFLTYFQNEAQLEKSRLLSDRFSAERPKGSFSTLEIQRTEQGDSAMYLCASSLTGGRGYTFGSGTRLTVV.

This chain uses TRBV19 with TRBJ1-2, with D hard to call. V was shortened by 5 bases and J by 2 bases, with 30 bases between the two germline ends. The CDR3 has 20 residues. Germline CDR1 and CDR2: LNHDA and SQIVND (reference sequence). CDR3 DNA sequence: TGTGCCAGTAGTCCTATAGTGTCGTTCCTTAGCGACGGCCCCAACTATGGCTACACCTTC. This gives the protein CASSPIVSFLSDGPNYGYTF.

This rearrangement joins TRBV4-1 to TRBJ1-2; 8 bases line up with TRBD1. Trimming took 3 bases from V and 3 from J; bases not matched to a gene: 6. Germline assignment: CDR1 MGHRA and CDR2 YSYEKL. The CDR3 has 15 amino acids. The CDR3 DNA follows: TGCGCCAGCAGCCAGAATCCAGGGGGCTACTATGGCTACACCTTC. Amino acid sequence: CASSQNPGGYYGYTF.

This clone was seen just once. This chain connects TRBV5-1 to TRBJ2-1, with D maybe TRBD2 (5 bases). This CDR3 comprises 14 residues. With 3 bases removed from V and 7 bases from J, the gap between germline ends came to 14 bases. The germline CDR1 and CDR2 sequences are SGHRS and YFSETQ. The CDR3 here is CASSSSNTGNEQFF. CDR3 sequence (DNA): TGCGCCAGCAGCTCCTCGAATACGGGGAATGAGCAGTTCTTC.

The chain combines TRBV13 with TRBJ2-1; D could derive from TRBD1 or TRBD2 (5 bases each). Germline CDR1 is PRHDT and CDR2 is FYEKMQ (reference sequence). The CDR3 runs to 15 residues. With 5 bases removed from V and 4 bases from J, the gap between germline ends came to 15 bases. CDR3: CASSPSDGAYNEQFF. The CDR3 nucleotides are TGTGCCAGCAGCCCCTCGGACGGGGCGTACAATGAGCAGTTCTTC.

The CDR3 here is CAWSVLNTEAFF. The CDR3 DNA reads as TGTGCCTGGAGTGTCTTGAACACTGAAGCTTTCTTT. The chain joins TRBV30 to TRBJ1-1; D gene ambiguous. The CDR3 extends over 12 amino acids. V was shortened by 0 bases and J by 0 bases, with 2 bases between the two germline ends. The germline gives CDR1 GTSNPN, CDR2 SVGIG (reference sequence).

The chain employs TRBV6-5 and TRBJ1-5, with TRBD1 matching over 10 bases. With V trimmed by 5 bases and J by 6 bases, 7 bases remained unmatched. Germline loops: CDR1 MNHEY, CDR2 SVGAGI. The CDR3 length is 15 residues. As DNA, the CDR3 is TGTGCCAGCAGTACGGGACAGGGGTCTGGTCAGCCCCAGCATTTT. Translation: CASSTGQGSGQPQHF.

The J gene is TRBJ1-2, the V gene TRBV6-6, with 8 bases lining up with TRBD1. Germline CDR1 and CDR2: MNHNY and SVGAGI (reference sequence). V shed 6 bases and J 8 bases; nucleotides not matched to a gene: 14. This CDR3 contains 15 residues. The CDR3 nucleotides are TGTGCCAGCAGCCTAACACTCACAGGGGGAAGAGGCTACACCTTC. This translates into CASSLTLTGGRGYTF.

The chain carries TRBV3-1 (or the pseudogene TRBV3-2) and TRBJ2-1; D might be TRBD2 (6 bases). The germline V gene encodes CDR1 LGHDT and CDR2 YNNKEL (reference sequence). V dropped 4 bases and J dropped 0 bases, with 10 bases sitting between them. The CDR3 has 15 amino acids. DNA of the CDR3: TGTGCCAGCAGCCCGGGACTGCCCTCCTACAATGAGCAGTTCTTC. Residues: CASSPGLPSYNEQFF.

The chain is built from TRBV7-9 and TRBJ2-2; 10 bases are a match to TRBD1. This CDR3 has 14 residues. V was pared by 5 bases and J by 7 bases, with 4 bases of the junction left unmatched. Germline V gives CDR1 SEHNR, CDR2 FQNEAQ (reference sequence). The CDR3 bases are TGTGCCAGCAGCCAGACAGGGGGCCACGGGGAGCTGTTTTTT. Translating it yields CASSQTGGHGELFF.

The genes are TRBV5-1 and TRBJ1-1, with unresolved D. V lost 0 bases, J lost 7 bases, and 10 bases lay in between. The length of the CDR3 is 13 residues. The germline V gene has CDR1 SGHRS and CDR2 YFSETQ. The CDR3 sequence is CASSLASQVEAFF. DNA of the CDR3: TGCGCCAGCAGCTTGGCCTCCCAGGTTGAAGCTTTCTTT. The variable domain in full, completed from reference TRBV5-1 and TRBJ1-1, reads KAGVTQTPRYLIKTRGQQVTLSCSPISGHRSVSWYQQTPGQGLQFLFEYFSETQRNKGNFPGRFSGRQFSNSRSEMNVSTLELGDSALYLCASSLASQVEAFFGQGTRLTVV.

The genes are TRBV19 and TRBJ1-1; perhaps TRBD1 as D (6 bases). Germline V gives CDR1 LNHDA, CDR2 SQIVND (reference sequence). This CDR3 comprises 13 residues. The V and J ends lost 1 base and 7 bases respectively, with 10 bases between them. The CDR3 loop reads CASSIAQGNEAFF. CDR3 DNA sequence: TGTGCCAGTAGTATAGCACAGGGAAATGAAGCTTTCTTT. Looking up the rest from reference TRBV19 and TRBJ1-1 gives the full variable domain: DGGITQSPKYLFRKEGQNVTLSCEQNLNHDAMYWYRQDPGQGLRLIYYSQIVNDFQKGDIAEGYSVSREKKESFPLTVTSAQKNPTAFYLCASSIAQGNEAFFGQGTRLTVV.

The V call is TRBV29-1, the J call TRBJ2-1, with TRBD1 matching over 7 bases. There are 12 residues in the CDR3. V lost 5 bases, J lost 9 bases, and 7 bases stayed unmatched. Per the germline V gene, CDR1 is SQVTM and CDR2 is ANQGSEA. This chain's CDR3 is CSVKTGWSEQFF. DNA of the CDR3: TGCAGCGTTAAGACAGGGTGGAGTGAGCAGTTCTTC.

V gene TRBV6-5 combines with J gene TRBJ1-5; 7 bases map to TRBD1. CDR3 length equals 13 residues. Germline CDR1 reads MNHEY; CDR2 reads SVGAGI. V gave up 6 bases and J gave up 13 bases; unmatched junction bases: 12. CDR3 loop: CASSPGQDSAQHF. The CDR3 nucleotides read TGTGCCAGCAGCCCCGGACAGGACTCCGCTCAGCATTTT.

J is TRBJ2-1 and V is TRBV28; 9 bases agree with TRBD2. The CDR3 has 15 amino acids. Germline V gene data show CDR1 as MDHEN and CDR2 as SYDVKM. After removal of 10 bases from V and 4 bases from J, the junction contained 11 bases not matched to a gene. The CDR3 region has the DNA TGTGCCACCAGGGAGGGCCTAGCGGGGTACAATGAGCAGTTCTTC. Translated: CATREGLAGYNEQFF.

V usage is TRBV6-2 or TRBV6-3 and J usage is TRBJ2-3; TRBD2 aligns across 7 bases. Looked up from germline, CDR1 is MNHEY and CDR2 is SVGEGT. The CDR3 has 14 residues. V was pared by 5 bases and J by 3 bases, with 5 bases of the junction left unmatched. The CDR3 bases are TGTGCCAGCAGTGGACCGGGGGGTACAGATACGCAGTATTTT. Its translation: CASSGPGGTDTQYF.

The chain couples TRBV5-8 to TRBJ2-5, with D possibly TRBD1 on 7 matching bases. Germline V lookup: CDR1 SGHTS, CDR2 YDEGEE. Between the trimmed V and J ends, which lost 6 bases and 5 bases, there was a span of 14 bases. CDR3 size: 13 residues. CDR3 bases: TGTGCCAGCAACCCGACAGGGAGGGAGACCCAGTACTTC. Its protein is CASNPTGRETQYF.

The chain employs TRBV5-8 and TRBJ1-4, with 7 bases aligning to TRBD1. J lost 5 bases, V lost 3 bases, and 7 bases had no gene match. Per germline, CDR1 SGHTS and CDR2 YDEGEE. CDR3 length: 15 residues. The CDR3 DNA reads as TGTGCCAGCAGCTATACCGGGACAGAAAATGAAAAACTGTTTTTT. This encodes CASSYTGTENEKLFF.

This chain connects TRBV20-1 to TRBJ2-3; D not resolved. CDR3 length: 11 residues. V lost 5 bases, J lost 6 bases, and 9 bases lay in between. The germline V gene has CDR1 DFQATT and CDR2 SNEGSKA (reference sequence). CDR3 residues: CSADRRDTQYF. The DNA for the CDR3 is TGCAGTGCTGACCGACGTGATACGCAGTATTTT.

The gene calls are TRBV5-1 and TRBJ2-3; perhaps TRBD2 as D (5 bases). The CDR3 consists of 13 residues. Trimming removed 4 bases from V and 6 bases from J, with 12 bases in between. Germline values: CDR1 SGHRS, CDR2 YFSETQ. CDR3 sequence: CASSLPRRDTQYF. The CDR3 DNA reads TGCGCCAGCAGCCTCCCCAGGAGGGATACGCAGTATTTT.